This T cell receptor beta chain was profiled in a study of T cells in Graves' hyperthyroidism and ophthalmopathy. Study context: Blood was drawn when the patient was first diagnosed and still untreated.

The CDR3 is 14 amino acids. With 0 bases clipped from V and 4 bases from J, the junction kept 4 bases outside the gene matches. CDR1 and CDR2 from the germline V gene are SGDLS and YYNGEE. Amplified TCR beta CDR3 regions derived from RNA transcripts. The TCR CDR3 first-round RT-PCR relied on the HTBI primer set. MiXCR was run by TCRdb on the multiplex PCR reads, yielding one entry per CDR3 protein. The profile covers hundreds of thousands of distinct CDR3 sequences, with about 15% appearing a single time and roughly an eighth taken by the ten largest. The clonotype was recovered from a woman in her 50s with Graves' ophthalmopathy. Sequenced material: blood. The V gene is TRBV9, the J gene TRBJ2-7, with TRBD2 matching over 7 bases. CDR3 bases: TGTGCCAGCAGCGTAGCGGGGGGTCGATACGAGCAGTACTTC. Its translation is CASSVAGGRYEQYF.